The next 8 T cell receptor beta chains were all read from a single sample in a study of cytomegalovirus exposure and HLA in healthy donors. The data were produced by immunoSEQ multiplex PCR, yet TCRdb's version contains in-frame clones alone and is incomplete. The sample shows roughly 60,000 clones, about 90% of them seen only once. The sequencing sample was made of PBMCs. The receptors here all came from a woman aged 18-29 years in good health and CMV-seronegative.

In its sample, this clone was seen once. The rearrangement uses TRBV5-6 and TRBJ1-6; 7 bases fit TRBD1. The V and J ends lost 2 bases and 10 bases, in that order; junction bases with no gene match: 15. Germline V gene lookup returns CDR1 SGHDT and CDR2 YYEEEE. This CDR3 is built from 17 residues. CDR3 sequence: CASSLSIGGGLKSPLHF. The CDR3 bases are TGTGCCAGCAGCTTAAGCATAGGGGGCGGTTTGAAGTCACCCCTCCACTTT.

In its sample, this clone was seen once. The J gene is TRBJ2-7, the V gene TRBV6-5; 8 positions agree with TRBD2. This CDR3 comprises 13 residues. Germline CDR1 and CDR2: MNHEY and SVGAGI. V lost 7 bases to trimming and J lost 5 bases; unmatched junction nucleotides: 7. The CDR3 DNA is TGTGCCAGCACCCTGCCGGGGGGGGACGAGCAGTACTTC. Its translation is CASTLPGGDEQYF.

V usage is TRBV29-1 and J usage is TRBJ2-3; D gene unclear. Trimming removed 3 bases at V and 0 bases at J, with 16 bases between. Germline V CDR1 and CDR2: SQVTM, ANQGSEA. This CDR3 spans 16 amino acids. The CDR3 nucleotides read TGCAGCGTTGACCCTCAGAGGAAGCCTAGCACAGATACGCAGTATTTT. Translated, it gives CSVDPQRKPSTDTQYF.

V usage is TRBV4-1 and J usage is TRBJ2-7; TRBD1 aligns across 8 bases. Germline trimming cut 4 bases from V and 1 base from J; bases unmatched to any gene: 6. In germline, CDR1 is MGHRA, CDR2 YSYEKL. This CDR3 has 15 residues. The CDR3 nucleotides are TGCGCCAGCAGCCCAGGTGGGACAGGATCCTACGAGCAGTACTTC. Translating it yields CASSPGGTGSYEQYF.

The chain carries TRBV25-1 and TRBJ2-7; the D is unclear. Germline values: CDR1 MGHDK, CDR2 SYGVNS. The CDR3 covers 13 residues. V was clipped by 2 bases and J by 3 bases, with 8 bases between them. The CDR3 loop is CASSEGLDYEQYF. In nucleotides, the CDR3 is TGTGCCAGCAGTGAAGGCCTCGACTACGAGCAGTACTTC.

The chain carries TRBV28 and TRBJ2-4; 7 bases match TRBD1. Germline values: CDR1 MDHEN, CDR2 SYDVKM. V was pared by 8 bases and J by 8 bases, with 3 bases of the junction left unmatched. This CDR3 is 11 amino acids long. The CDR3 loop reads CASRRGYIQYF. Here the CDR3 DNA reads TGTGCCAGCCGCAGGGGGTACATTCAGTACTTC.

This chain links TRBV9 with TRBJ1-4, with D uncertain. Trimming removed 3 bases from V and 5 bases from J, with 11 bases in between. This CDR3 has 14 amino acids. CDR1 and CDR2 (germline): SGDLS, YYNGEE. The CDR3 region is CASSEAGPNEKLFF. CDR3 in DNA: TGTGCCAGCAGCGAGGCGGGTCCGAATGAAAAACTGTTTTTT.

This chain connects TRBV11-2 to TRBJ2-1, with D maybe TRBD1 (5 bases). Germline assignment: CDR1 SGHAT and CDR2 FQNNGV. The CDR3 extends over 15 amino acids. V lost 1 base, J lost 6 bases, and 13 bases lay in between. The chain's CDR3 is CASSLVLAGRNEQFF. CDR3 sequence (DNA): TGTGCCAGCAGCTTAGTGTTGGCAGGGCGCAATGAGCAGTTCTTC.